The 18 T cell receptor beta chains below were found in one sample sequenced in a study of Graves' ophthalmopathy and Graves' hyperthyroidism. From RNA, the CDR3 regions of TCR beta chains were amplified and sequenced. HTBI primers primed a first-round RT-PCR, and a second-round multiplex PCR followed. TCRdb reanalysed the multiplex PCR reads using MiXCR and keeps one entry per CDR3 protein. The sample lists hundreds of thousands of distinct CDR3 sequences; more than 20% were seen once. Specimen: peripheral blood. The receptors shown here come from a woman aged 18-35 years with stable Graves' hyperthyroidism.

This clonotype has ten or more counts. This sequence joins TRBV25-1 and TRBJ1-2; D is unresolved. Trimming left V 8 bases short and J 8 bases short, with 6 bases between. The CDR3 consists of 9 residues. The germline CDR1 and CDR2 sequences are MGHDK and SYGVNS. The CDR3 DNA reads TGTGCCAGCGTACCCGGCTACACCTTC. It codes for CASVPGYTF.

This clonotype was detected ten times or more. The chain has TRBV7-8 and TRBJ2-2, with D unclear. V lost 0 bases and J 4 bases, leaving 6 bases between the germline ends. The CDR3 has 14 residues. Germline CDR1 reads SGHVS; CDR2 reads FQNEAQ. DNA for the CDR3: TGTGCCAGCAGCTTAGCGTACAGCACCGGGGAGCTGTTTTTT. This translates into CASSLAYSTGELFF.

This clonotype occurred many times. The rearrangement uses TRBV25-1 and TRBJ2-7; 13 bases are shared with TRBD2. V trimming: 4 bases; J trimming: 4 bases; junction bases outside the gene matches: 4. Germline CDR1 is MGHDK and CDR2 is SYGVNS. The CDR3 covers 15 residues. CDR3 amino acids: CASSGRTSGSYEQYF. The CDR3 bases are TGTGCCAGCAGTGGAAGGACTAGCGGGAGTTACGAGCAGTACTTC.

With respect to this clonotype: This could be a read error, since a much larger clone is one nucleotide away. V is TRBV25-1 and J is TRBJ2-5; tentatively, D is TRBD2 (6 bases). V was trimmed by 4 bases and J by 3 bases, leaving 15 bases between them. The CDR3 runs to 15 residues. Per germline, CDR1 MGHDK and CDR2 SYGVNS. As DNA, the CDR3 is TGTGCCAGCAGTGTCCCCAGCGGGCCCGAAGAGACCCAGTACTTC. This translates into CASSVPSGPEETQYF.

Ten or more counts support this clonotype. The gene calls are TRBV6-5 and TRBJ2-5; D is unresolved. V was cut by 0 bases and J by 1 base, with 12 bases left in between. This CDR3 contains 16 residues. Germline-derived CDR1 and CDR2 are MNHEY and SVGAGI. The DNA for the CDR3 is TGTGCCAGCAGTTACTCCGCGGCCCTATTCCAAGAGACCCAGTACTTC. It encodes CASSYSAALFQETQYF.

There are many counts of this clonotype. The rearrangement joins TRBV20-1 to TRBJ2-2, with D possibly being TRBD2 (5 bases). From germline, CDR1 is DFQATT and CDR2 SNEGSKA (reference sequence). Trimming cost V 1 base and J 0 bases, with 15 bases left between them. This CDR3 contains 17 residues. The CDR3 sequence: CSARGWRGPSNTGELFF. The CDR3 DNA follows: TGCAGTGCTAGAGGCTGGCGCGGGCCTTCGAACACCGGGGAGCTGTTTTTT.

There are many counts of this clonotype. The CDR3 protein is CASGGRATINSPLHF. DNA for the CDR3: TGCGCCAGCGGAGGGAGGGCGACAATTAATTCACCCCTCCACTTT. This chain links TRBV4-1 with TRBJ1-6, with unresolved D. V lost 8 bases and J 6 bases, leaving 17 bases between the germline ends. CDR1 and CDR2 from the germline V gene are MGHRA and YSYEKL. The CDR3 has 15 residues.

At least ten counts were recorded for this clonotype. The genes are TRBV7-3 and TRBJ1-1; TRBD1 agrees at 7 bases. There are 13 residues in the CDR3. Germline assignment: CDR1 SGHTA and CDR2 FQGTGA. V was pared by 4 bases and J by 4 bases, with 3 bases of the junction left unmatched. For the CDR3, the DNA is TGTGCCAGCAGCTCTGCAGGGGGCACTGAAGCTTTCTTT. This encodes CASSSAGGTEAFF.

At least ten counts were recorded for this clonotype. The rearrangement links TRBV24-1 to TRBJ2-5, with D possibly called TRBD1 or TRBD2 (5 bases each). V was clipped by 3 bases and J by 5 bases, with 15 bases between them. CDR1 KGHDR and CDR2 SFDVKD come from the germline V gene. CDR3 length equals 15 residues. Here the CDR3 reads CATSDQDGAAETQYF. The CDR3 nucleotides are TGTGCCACCAGTGATCAAGACGGGGCAGCGGAGACCCAGTACTTC.

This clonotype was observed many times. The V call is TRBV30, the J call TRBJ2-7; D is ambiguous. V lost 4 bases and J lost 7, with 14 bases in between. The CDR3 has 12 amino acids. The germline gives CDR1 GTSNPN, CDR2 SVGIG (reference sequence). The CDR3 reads CAWNPVGREQYF. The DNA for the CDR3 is TGTGCCTGGAACCCCGTCGGACGGGAGCAGTACTTC.

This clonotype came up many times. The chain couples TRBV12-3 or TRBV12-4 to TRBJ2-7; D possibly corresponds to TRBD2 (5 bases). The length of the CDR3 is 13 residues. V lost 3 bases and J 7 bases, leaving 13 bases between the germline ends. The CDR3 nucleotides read TGTGCCAGCAGTTTTGGGGTTTCGGGGGAGCAGTACTTC. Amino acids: CASSFGVSGEQYF.

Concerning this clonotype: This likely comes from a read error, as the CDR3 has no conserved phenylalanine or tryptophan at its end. CDR3 in amino acids: CASIDELLYEQYH. CDR3 DNA: TGTGCCAGCATTGACGAGTTGCTCTACGAGCAGTACCAC. J is TRBJ2-7 and V is TRBV6-1; D unresolved. The CDR3 has 13 residues. Trimming took off 7 bases at V and 3 bases at J, with 13 bases between the two ends. Germline V gene sequence: CDR1 MNHNS, CDR2 SASEGT.

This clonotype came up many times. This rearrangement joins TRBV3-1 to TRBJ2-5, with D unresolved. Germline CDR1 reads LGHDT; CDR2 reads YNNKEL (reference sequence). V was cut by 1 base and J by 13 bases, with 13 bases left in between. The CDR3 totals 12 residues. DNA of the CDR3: TGTGCCAGCAGCCAAGGCCCATCCACCAGGTACTTC. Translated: CASSQGPSTRYF.

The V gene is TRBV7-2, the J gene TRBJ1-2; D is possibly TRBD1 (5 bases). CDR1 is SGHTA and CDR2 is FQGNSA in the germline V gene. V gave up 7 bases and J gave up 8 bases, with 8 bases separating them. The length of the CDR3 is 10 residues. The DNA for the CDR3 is TGTGCCAGCATAAGGGACGGCTACACCTTC. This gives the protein CASIRDGYTF.

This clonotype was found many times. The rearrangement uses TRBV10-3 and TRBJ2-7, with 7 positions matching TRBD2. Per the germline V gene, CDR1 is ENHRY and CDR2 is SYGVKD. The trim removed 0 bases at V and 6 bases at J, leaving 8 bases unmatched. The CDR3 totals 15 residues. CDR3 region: CAISESGRESPEQYF. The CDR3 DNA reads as TGTGCCATCAGTGAGTCGGGGCGGGAGTCCCCCGAGCAGTACTTC.

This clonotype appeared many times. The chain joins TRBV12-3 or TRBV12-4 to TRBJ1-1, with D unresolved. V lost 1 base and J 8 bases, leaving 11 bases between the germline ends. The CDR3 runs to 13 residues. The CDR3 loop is CASSLGFSPEAFF. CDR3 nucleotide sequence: TGTGCCAGCAGTTTAGGGTTCAGCCCGGAAGCTTTCTTT.

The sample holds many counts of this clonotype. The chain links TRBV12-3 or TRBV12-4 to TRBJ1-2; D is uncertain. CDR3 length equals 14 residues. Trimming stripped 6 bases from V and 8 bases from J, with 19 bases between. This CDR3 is CASRPGRPPRGYTF. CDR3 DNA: TGTGCCAGCAGACCCGGGCGACCACCTAGGGGCTACACCTTC.

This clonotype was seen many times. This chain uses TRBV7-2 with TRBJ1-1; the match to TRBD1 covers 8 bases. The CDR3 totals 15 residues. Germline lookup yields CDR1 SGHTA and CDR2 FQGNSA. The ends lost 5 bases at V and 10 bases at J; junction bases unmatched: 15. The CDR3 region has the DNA TGTGCCAGCAGCACCTACCTGGGCGCCGGGACAGGAGCTTTCTTT. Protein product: CASSTYLGAGTGAFF.